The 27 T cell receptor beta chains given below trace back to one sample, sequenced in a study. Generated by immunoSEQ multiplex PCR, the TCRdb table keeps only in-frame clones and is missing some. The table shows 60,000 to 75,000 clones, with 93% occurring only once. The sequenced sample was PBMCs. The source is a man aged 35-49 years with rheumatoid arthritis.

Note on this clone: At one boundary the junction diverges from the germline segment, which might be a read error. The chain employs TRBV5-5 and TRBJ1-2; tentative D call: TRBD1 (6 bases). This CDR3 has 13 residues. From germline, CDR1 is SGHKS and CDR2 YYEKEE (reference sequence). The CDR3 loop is CASSQGSNYGYTF. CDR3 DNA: TGTGCCAGCAGCCAGGGGTCTAATTATGGCTACACCTTC.

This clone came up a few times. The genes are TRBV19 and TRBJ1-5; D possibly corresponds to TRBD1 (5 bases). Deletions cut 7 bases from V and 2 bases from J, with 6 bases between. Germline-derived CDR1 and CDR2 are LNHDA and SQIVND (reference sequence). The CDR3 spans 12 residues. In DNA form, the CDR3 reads TGTGCCAGTAAAGGGGGCAATCAGCCCCAGCATTTT. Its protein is CASKGGNQPQHF.

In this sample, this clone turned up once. CDR3 amino acids: CASGLSFVTGQETQYF. CDR3 DNA sequence: TGTGCTAGTGGTTTAAGCTTTGTTACGGGCCAAGAGACCCAGTACTTC. The V call is TRBV12-5, the J call TRBJ2-5; no reliable D call. Trimming cost V 3 bases and J 1 base, with 15 bases left between them. The CDR3 loop spans 16 amino acids. CDR1 and CDR2 from the germline V gene are LGHNT and FRNRAP.

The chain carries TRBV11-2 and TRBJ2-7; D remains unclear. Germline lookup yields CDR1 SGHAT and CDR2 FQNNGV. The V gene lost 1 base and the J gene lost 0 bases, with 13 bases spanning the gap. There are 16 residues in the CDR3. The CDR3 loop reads CASSLVSLGFSYEQYF. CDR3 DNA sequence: TGTGCCAGCAGCTTAGTTTCCCTCGGGTTCTCCTACGAGCAGTACTTC.

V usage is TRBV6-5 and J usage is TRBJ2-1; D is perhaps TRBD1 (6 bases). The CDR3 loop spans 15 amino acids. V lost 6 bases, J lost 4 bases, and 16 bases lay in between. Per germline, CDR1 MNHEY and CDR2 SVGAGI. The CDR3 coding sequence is TGTGCCAGCAGGATACAGGGCCGAATGTACAATGAGCAGTTCTTC. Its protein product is CASRIQGRMYNEQFF.

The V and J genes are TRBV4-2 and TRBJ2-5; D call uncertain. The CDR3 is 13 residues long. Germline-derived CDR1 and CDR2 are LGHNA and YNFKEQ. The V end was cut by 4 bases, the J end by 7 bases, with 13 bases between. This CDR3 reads CASSPILGLTQYF. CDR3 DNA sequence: TGTGCCAGCAGCCCAATATTAGGTCTGACCCAGTACTTC.

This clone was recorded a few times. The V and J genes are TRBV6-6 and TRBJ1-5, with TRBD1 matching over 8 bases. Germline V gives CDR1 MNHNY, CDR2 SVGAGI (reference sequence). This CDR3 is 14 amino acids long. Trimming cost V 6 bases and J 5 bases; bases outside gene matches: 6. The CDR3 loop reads CASSSGQGYQPQHF. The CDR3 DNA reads TGTGCCAGCAGCTCCGGACAGGGCTATCAGCCCCAGCATTTT.

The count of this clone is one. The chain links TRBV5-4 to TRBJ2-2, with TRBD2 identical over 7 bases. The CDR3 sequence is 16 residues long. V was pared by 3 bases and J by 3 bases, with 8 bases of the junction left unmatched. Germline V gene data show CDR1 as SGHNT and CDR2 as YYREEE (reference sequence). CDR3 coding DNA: TGTGCCAGCAGCTGGGGGGGTAGGGGAGACACCGGGGAGCTGTTTTTT. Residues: CASSWGGRGDTGELFF.

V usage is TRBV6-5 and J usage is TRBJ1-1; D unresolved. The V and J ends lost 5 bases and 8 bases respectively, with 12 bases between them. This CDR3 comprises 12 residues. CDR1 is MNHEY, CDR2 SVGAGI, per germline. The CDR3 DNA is TGTGCCAGCAGTCGCCAACAAGGAGAAGCTTTCTTT. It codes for CASSRQQGEAFF.

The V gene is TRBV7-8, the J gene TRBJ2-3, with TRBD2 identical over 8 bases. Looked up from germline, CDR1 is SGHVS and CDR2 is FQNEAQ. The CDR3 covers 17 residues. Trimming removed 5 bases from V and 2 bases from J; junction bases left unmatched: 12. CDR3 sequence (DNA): TGTGCCAGCAGCCCGCCGGTGGCGGGGGGCCCCACAGATACGCAGTATTTT. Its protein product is CASSPPVAGGPTDTQYF. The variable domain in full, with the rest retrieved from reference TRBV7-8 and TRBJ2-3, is GAGVSQSPRYKVAKRGQDVALRCDPISGHVSLFWYQQALGQGPEFLTYFQNEAQLDKSGLPSDRFFAERPEGSVSTLKIQRTQQEDSAVYLCASSPPVAGGPTDTQYFGPGTRLTVL.

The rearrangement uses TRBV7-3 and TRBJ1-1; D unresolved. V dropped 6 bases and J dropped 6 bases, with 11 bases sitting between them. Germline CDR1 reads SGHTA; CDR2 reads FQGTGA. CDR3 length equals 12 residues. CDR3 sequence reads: CASSPVGAEAFF. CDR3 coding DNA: TGTGCCAGCAGTCCTGTCGGTGCTGAAGCTTTCTTT.

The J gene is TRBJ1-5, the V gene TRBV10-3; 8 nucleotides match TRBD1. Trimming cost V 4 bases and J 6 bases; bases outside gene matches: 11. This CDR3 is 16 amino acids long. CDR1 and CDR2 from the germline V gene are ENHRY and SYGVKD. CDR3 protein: CAISAQGAKVGQPQHF. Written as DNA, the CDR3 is TGTGCCATCAGTGCTCAGGGGGCTAAGGTGGGTCAGCCCCAGCATTTT.

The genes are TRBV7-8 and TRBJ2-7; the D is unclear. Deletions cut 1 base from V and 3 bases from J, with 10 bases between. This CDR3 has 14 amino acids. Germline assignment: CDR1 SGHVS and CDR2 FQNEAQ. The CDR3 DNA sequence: TGTGCCAGCAGCTTAGAGAGCCCCAGCTACGAGCAGTACTTC. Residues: CASSLESPSYEQYF.

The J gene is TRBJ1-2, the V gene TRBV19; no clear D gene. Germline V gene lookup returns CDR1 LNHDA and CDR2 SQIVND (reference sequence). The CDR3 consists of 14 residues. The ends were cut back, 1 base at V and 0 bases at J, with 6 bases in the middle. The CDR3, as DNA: TGTGCCAGTAGTATAGTATCAGCTAACTATGGCTACACCTTC. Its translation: CASSIVSANYGYTF.

DNA for the CDR3: TGTGCCAGCACCCCGGGACAAGTGAGTCAGCCCCAGCATTTT. It codes for CASTPGQVSQPQHF. This sequence joins TRBV6-5 and TRBJ1-5; possible D gene TRBD1, 6 bases. CDR3 length: 14 residues. V was cut by 7 bases and J by 6 bases, with 16 bases left in between. The germline gives CDR1 MNHEY, CDR2 SVGAGI.

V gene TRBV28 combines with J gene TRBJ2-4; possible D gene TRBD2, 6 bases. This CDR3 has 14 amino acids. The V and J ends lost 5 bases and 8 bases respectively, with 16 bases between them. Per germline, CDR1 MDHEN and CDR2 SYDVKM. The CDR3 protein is CASSTEGGWHIQYF. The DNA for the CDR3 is TGTGCCAGCAGTACGGAGGGCGGGTGGCACATTCAGTACTTC.

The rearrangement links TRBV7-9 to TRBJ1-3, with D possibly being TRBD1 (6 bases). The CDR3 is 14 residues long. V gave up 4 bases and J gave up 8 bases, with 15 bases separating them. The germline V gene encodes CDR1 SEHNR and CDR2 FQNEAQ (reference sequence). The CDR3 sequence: CASSSGGPGDTIYF. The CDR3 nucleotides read TGTGCCAGCAGCTCCGGGGGGCCGGGGGACACCATATATTTT.

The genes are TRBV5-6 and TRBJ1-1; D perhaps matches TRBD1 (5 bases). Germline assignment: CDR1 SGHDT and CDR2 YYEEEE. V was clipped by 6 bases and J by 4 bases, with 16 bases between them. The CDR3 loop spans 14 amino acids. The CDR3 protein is CASILRGGGTEAFF. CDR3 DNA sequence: TGTGCCAGCATCCTTAGGGGTGGCGGCACTGAAGCTTTCTTT.

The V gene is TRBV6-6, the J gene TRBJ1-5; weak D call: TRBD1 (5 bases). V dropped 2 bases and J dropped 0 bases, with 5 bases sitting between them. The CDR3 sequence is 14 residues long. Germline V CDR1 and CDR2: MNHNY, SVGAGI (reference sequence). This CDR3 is CASSYDSSNQPQHF. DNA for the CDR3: TGTGCCAGCAGTTACGACAGTAGCAATCAGCCCCAGCATTTT.

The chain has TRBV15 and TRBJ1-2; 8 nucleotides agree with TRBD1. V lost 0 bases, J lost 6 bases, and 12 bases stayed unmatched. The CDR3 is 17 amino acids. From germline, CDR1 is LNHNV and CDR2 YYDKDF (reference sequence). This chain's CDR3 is CATSRDRWGQDLDGYTF. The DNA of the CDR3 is TGTGCCACCAGCAGAGATCGTTGGGGACAGGATTTAGATGGCTACACCTTC.

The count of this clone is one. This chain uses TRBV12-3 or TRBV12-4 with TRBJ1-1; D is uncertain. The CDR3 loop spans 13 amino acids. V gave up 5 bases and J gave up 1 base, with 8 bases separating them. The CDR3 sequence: CASSVQWNTEAFF. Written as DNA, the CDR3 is TGTGCCAGCAGTGTCCAATGGAACACTGAAGCTTTCTTT.

The CDR3 region is CASSSRGGTYEQYF. Here the CDR3 DNA reads TGTGCCAGCAGCTCCCGGGGCGGAACCTACGAGCAGTACTTC. The chain is built from TRBV3-1 (or the pseudogene TRBV3-2) and TRBJ2-7, with D perhaps TRBD1 or TRBD2 (5 bases each). The V end lost 5 bases, the J end lost 2 bases, and 13 bases lay between the germline ends. In germline, CDR1 is LGHDT, CDR2 YNNKEL (reference sequence). The CDR3 contains 14 residues.

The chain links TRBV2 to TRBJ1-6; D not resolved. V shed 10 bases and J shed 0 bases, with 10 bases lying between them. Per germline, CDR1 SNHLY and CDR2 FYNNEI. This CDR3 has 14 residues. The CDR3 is CATRLSSYNSPLHF. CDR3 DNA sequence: TGTGCCACCAGACTGAGCTCCTATAATTCACCCCTCCACTTT.

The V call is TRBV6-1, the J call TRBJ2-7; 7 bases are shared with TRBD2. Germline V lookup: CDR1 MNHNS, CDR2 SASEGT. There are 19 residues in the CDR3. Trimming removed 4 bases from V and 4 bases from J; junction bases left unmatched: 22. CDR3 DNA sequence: TGTGCCAGCAGTGTCCTTCCTAGAGGGGAGGGAAGACCCTCTTACGAGCAGTACTTC. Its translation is CASSVLPRGEGRPSYEQYF.

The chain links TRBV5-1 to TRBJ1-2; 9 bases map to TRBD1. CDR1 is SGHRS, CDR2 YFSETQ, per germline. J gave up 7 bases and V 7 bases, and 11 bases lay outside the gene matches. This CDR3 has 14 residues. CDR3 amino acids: CASGVDRGSSGYTF. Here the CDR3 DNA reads TGCGCCAGCGGGGTGGACAGGGGCTCAAGTGGCTACACCTTC. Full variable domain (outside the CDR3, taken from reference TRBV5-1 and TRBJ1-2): KAGVTQTPRYLIKTRGQQVTLSCSPISGHRSVSWYQQTPGQGLQFLFEYFSETQRNKGNFPGRFSGRQFSNSRSEMNVSTLELGDSALYLCASGVDRGSSGYTFGSGTRLTVV.

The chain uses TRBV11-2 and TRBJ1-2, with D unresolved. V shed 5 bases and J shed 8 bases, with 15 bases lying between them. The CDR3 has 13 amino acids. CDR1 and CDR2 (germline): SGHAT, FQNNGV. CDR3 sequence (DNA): TGTGCCAGCAGCCTCTCGCTTGCCGAAGGCTACACCTTC. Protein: CASSLSLAEGYTF.

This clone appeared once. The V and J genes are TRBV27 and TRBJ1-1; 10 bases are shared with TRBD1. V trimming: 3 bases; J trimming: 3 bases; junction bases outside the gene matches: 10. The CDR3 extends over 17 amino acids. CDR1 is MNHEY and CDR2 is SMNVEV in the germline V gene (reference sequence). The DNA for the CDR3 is TGTGCCAGCAGTTTGTGGACAGGGGGGGCACCGGACACTGAAGCTTTCTTT. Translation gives CASSLWTGGAPDTEAFF.